Below, 8 T cell receptor beta chains from the same sample are listed, as sequenced in a study of T cell repertoires and HLA-DP antigens. The method was immunoSEQ multiplex PCR; TCRdb's version includes in-frame clones alone and lacks a portion of them. The sample shows about 110,000 clones, 80% to 95% of them seen only once. The antigens these receptors bind are not known. The sample consisted of CD4+ T cells from PBMCs. The receptors shown here come from a woman between 18 and 29 years old in good health and CMV-seronegative.

The V gene is TRBV28, the J gene TRBJ1-2; 10 bases fit TRBD1. The CDR3 runs 15 residues. The J segment lost 7 bases and the V segment lost 4 bases, leaving 9 bases of the junction unmatched. The germline gives CDR1 MDHEN, CDR2 SYDVKM. The DNA for the CDR3 is TGTGCCAGCAGTTCCGCCGGGACAGGGGAAGGTGGCTACACCTTC. Its protein product is CASSSAGTGEGGYTF.

The V gene is TRBV18, the J gene TRBJ2-7, with 7 bases lining up with TRBD2. The CDR3 consists of 16 residues. V was pared by 4 bases and J by 1 base, with 10 bases of the junction left unmatched. Germline CDR1 and CDR2: KGHSH and LQKENI. CDR3 residues: CASSLGRVAGSYEQYF. The CDR3 DNA is TGTGCCAGCTCACTCGGGCGGGTAGCGGGTTCCTACGAGCAGTACTTC.

The chain joins TRBV27 to TRBJ1-2; D unclear. The V end was cut by 0 bases, the J end by 4 bases, with 9 bases between. CDR1 and CDR2 from the germline V gene are MNHEY and SMNVEV (reference sequence). There are 14 residues in the CDR3. The CDR3 bases are TGTGCCAGCAGTTTATCGGGCAGCCCCTATGGCTACACCTTC. Protein: CASSLSGSPYGYTF.

The V and J genes are TRBV2 and TRBJ2-1; 11 bases map to TRBD2. Trimming at V came to 4 bases and at J to 10 bases, leaving 15 bases not matched to a gene. Germline loops: CDR1 SNHLY, CDR2 FYNNEI. This CDR3 has 17 amino acids. CDR3 in DNA: TGTGCCAGCAGTGGTGGTCTAGCGGGAGGCCCACGGAGGGAGCAGTTCTTC. Protein sequence: CASSGGLAGGPRREQFF.

The chain links TRBV12-5 to TRBJ1-5; tentative D call: TRBD1 (5 bases). Germline CDR1 and CDR2: LGHNT and FRNRAP. The CDR3 spans 16 residues. Trimming shortened V by 5 bases and J by 4 bases, and 18 bases separated the two germline ends. The CDR3 is CASGPPRGGGNQPQHF. The CDR3 nucleotides read TGTGCTAGTGGTCCTCCCCGGGGCGGGGGTAATCAGCCCCAGCATTTT.

This clone was seen a single time. The chain has TRBV27 and TRBJ1-4; possibly TRBD1 for D (6 bases). Germline CDR1 MNHEY, CDR2 SMNVEV (reference sequence). V gave up 6 bases and J gave up 7 bases, with 15 bases separating them. This CDR3 comprises 14 residues. CDR3 amino acids: CASSYTGRGEKLFF. The CDR3 coding sequence is TGTGCCAGCAGCTACACAGGGCGCGGTGAAAAACTGTTTTTT.

Here the CDR3 DNA reads TGTGCCAGCAGCCATAGGACAGGGGAGAAGCAGTACGTC. Its protein is CASSHRTGEKQYV. This chain links TRBV28 with TRBJ2-7; TRBD1 matches 9 bases. Germline CDR1 and CDR2: MDHEN and SYDVKM. CDR3 length equals 13 residues. After removal of 6 bases from V and 8 bases from J, the junction contained 8 bases not matched to a gene.

V usage is TRBV7-9 and J usage is TRBJ2-4, with D perhaps TRBD2 (5 bases). V lost 5 bases and J 4 bases, leaving 18 bases between the germline ends. The CDR3 is 16 residues long. Germline V gives CDR1 SEHNR, CDR2 FQNEAQ (reference sequence). The CDR3 here is CASSPPFRESKNIQYF. Written as DNA, the CDR3 is TGTGCCAGCAGCCCCCCGTTCCGGGAATCGAAAAACATTCAGTACTTC.